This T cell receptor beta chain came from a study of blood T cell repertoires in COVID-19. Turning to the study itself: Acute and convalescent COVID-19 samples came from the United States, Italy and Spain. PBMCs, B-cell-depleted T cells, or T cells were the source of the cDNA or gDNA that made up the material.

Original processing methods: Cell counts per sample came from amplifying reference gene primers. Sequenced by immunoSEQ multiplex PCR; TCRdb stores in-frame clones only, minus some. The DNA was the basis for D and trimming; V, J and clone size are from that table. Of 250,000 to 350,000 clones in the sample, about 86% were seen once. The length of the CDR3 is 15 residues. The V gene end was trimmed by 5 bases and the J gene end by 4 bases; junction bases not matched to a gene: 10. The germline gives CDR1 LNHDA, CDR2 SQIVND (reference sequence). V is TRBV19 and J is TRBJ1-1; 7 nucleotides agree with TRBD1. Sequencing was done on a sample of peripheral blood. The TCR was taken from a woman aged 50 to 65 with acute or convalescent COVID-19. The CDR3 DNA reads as TGTGCCAGTAGTCCGAGACAGGGTTGGGGCACTGAAGCTTTCTTT. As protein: CASSPRQGWGTEAFF. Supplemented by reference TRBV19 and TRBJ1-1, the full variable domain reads DGGITQSPKYLFRKEGQNVTLSCEQNLNHDAMYWYRQDPGQGLRLIYYSQIVNDFQKGDIAEGYSVSREKKESFPLTVTSAQKNPTAFYLCASSPRQGWGTEAFFGQGTRLTVV.